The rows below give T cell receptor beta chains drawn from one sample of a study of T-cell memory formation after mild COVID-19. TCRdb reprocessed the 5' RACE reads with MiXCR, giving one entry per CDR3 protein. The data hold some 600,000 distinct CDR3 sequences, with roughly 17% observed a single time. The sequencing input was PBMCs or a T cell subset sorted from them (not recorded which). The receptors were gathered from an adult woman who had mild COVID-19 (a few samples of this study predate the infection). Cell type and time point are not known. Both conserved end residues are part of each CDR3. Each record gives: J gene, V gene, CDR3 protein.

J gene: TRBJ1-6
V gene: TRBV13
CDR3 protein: CASSRTPGQGLAGAYNSPLHF

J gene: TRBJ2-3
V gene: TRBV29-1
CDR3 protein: CSVERQRTDTQYF

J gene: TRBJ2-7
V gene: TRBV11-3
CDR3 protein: CASSLLHYEQYF

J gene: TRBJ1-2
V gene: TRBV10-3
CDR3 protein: CAISPGANYGYTF

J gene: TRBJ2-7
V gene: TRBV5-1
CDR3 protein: CATKSGSHSYEQYF

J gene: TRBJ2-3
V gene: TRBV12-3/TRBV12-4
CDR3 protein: CASSHASGGRDTQYF

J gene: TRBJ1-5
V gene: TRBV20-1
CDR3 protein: CSPTGLDQPQHF

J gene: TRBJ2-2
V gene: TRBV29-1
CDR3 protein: CSVVGGAPGELFF

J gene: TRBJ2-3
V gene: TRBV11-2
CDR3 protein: CASSLPSVRQGDTQYF

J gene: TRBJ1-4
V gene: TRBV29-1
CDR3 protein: CSVRRVTNEKLFF

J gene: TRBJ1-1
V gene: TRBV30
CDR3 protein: CAWTPGNTEAFF

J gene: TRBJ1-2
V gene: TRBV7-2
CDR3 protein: CASSFGVFGYTF

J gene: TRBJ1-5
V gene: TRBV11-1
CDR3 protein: CASSLDGVNQPQHF

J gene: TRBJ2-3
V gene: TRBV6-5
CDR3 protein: CASKPGHSTDTQYF

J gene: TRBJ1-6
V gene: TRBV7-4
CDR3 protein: CASTKKNNGKREIGSPLHF

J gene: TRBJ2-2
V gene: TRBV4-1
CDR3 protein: CASSQSNSDSGELFF

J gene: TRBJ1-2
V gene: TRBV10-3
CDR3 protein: CAISEIEGRYGYTF

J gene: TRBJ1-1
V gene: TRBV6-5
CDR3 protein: CASSYGPHRNTEAFF

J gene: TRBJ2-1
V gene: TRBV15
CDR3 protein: CATSPTGGFNNEQFF

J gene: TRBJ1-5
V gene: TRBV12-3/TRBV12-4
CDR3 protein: CASRAGMAGQHF

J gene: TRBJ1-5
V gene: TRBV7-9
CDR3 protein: CASSSQTGKMGNQPQHF

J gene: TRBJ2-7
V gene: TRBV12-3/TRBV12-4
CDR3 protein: CASSFVGYRVPSYEQYF

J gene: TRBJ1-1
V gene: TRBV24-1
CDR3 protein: CATSEPLNTEAFF

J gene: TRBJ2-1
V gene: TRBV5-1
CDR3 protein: CASSLAETGTSEQFF

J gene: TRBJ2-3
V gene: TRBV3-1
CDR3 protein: CASSQGPSGDTQYF

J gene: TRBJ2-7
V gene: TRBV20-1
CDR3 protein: CSARLAPEQYF

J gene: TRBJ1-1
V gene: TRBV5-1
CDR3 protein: CASSLVGDNEAFF

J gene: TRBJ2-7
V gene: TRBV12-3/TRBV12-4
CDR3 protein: CASSLSVRDREQYF

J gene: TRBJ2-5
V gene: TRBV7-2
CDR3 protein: CASSRQTVQETQYF

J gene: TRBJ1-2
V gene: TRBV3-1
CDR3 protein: CASSQVPNSGYTF

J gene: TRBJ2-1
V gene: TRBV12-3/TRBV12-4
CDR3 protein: CASSLQRYNEQFF

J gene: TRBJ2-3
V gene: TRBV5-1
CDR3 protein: CASSSYGDTDTQYF

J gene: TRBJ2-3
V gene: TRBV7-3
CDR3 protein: CASSLGDPTDTQYF

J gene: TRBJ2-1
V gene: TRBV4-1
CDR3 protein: CASSPGFRDKPYNEQFF

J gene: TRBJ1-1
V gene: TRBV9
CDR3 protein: CASSAGTMTEAFF

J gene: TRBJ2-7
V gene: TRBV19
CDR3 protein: CASSLASGSVSYEQYF

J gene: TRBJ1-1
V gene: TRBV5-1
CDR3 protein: CASSLRSRDRGTEAFF

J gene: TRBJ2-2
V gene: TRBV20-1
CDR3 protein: CSAIPLTGELFF

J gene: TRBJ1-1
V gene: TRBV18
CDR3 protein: CASSFSQNTEAFF

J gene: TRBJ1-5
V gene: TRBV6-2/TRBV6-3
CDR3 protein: CASSTDRGGGQPQHF

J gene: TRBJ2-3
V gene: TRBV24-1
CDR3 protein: CATSDLRLAGSTDTQYF

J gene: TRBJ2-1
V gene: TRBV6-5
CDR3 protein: CASSYSRKLAGNEQFF

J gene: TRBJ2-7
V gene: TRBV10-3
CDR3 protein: CAISELGTGDEQYF

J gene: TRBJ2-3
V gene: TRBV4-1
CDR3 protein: CASSSTENQGDTQYF

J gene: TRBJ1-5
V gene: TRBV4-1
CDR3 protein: CASSQVRGDQPQHF

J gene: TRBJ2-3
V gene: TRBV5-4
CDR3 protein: CASSSGPTDTQYF

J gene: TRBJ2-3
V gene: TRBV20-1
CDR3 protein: CSAPDTMGADTQYF

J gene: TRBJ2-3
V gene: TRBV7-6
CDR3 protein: CASSSSRDRGWADTQYF

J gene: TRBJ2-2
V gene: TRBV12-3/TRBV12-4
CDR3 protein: CASSPSRIGSSGELFF

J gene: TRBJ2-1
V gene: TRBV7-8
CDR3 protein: CASSYTVGLAGYNEQFF

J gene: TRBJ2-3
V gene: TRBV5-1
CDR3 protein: CASSSRRGPAGLESGYLTDTQYF

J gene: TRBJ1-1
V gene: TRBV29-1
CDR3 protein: CSVPIFDTEAFF

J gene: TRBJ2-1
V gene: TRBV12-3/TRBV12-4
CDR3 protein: CASSLGAQGVHNEQFF